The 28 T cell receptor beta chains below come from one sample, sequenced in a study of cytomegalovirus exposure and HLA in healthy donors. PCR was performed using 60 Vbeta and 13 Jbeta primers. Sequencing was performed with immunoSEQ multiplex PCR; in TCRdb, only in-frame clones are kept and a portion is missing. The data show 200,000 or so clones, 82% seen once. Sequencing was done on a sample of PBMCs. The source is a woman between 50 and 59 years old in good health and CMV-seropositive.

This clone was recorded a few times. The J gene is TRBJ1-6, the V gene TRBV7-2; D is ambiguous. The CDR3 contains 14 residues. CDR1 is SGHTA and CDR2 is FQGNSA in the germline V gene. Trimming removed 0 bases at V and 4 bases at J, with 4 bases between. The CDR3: CASSLAGYNSPLHF. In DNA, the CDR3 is TGTGCCAGCAGCTTAGCCGGGTATAATTCACCCCTCCACTTT.

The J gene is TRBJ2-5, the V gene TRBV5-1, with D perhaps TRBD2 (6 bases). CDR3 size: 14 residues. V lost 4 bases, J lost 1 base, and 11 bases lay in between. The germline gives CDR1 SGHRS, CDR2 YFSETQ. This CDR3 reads CASSAPGVQETQYF. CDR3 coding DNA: TGCGCCAGCAGCGCACCGGGAGTCCAAGAGACCCAGTACTTC.

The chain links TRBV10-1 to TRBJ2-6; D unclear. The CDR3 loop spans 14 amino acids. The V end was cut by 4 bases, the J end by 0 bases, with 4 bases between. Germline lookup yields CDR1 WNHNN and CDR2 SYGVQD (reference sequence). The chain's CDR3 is CASSAGSGANVLTF. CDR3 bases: TGCGCCAGCAGTGCAGGCTCTGGGGCCAACGTCCTGACTTTC.

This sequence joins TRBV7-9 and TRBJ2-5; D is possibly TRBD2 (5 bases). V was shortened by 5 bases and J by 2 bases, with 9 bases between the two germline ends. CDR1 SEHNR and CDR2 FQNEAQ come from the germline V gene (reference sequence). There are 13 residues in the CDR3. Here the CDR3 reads CASSPGLQETQYF. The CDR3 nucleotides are TGTGCCAGCAGCCCAGGACTTCAAGAGACCCAGTACTTC.

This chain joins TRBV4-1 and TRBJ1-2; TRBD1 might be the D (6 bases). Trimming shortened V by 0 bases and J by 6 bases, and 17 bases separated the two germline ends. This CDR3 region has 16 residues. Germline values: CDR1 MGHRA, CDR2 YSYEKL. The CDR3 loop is CASSQDNWGGLNGYTF. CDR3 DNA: TGCGCCAGCAGCCAAGATAATTGGGGGGGCTTAAATGGCTACACCTTC.

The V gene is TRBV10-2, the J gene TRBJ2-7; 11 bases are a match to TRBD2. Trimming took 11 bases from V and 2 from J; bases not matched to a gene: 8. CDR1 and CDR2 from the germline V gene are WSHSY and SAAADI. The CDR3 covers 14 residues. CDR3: CAAAGLAATYEQYF. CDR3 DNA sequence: TGCGCCGCCGCGGGACTAGCGGCCACCTACGAGCAGTACTTC.

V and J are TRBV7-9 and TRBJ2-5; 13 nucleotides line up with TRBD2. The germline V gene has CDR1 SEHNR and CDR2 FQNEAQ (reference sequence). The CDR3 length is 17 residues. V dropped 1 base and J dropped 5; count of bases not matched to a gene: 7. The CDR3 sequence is CASSLGLAGGLRETQYF. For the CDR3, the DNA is TGTGCCAGCAGCTTAGGACTAGCGGGAGGCTTGAGGGAGACCCAGTACTTC.

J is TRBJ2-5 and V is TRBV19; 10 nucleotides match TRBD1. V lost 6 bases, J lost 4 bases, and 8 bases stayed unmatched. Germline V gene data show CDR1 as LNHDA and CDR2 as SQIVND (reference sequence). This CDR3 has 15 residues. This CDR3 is CASSEAGQGLETQYF. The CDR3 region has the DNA TGTGCCAGTAGCGAAGCGGGACAGGGGCTAGAGACCCAGTACTTC.

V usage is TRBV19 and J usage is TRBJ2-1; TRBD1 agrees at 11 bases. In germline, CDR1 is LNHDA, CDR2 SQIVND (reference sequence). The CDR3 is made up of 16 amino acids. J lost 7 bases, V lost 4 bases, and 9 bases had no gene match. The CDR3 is CASSNGRTGGRNEQFF. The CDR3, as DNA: TGTGCCAGTAGTAATGGACGGACAGGGGGCCGGAATGAGCAGTTCTTC.

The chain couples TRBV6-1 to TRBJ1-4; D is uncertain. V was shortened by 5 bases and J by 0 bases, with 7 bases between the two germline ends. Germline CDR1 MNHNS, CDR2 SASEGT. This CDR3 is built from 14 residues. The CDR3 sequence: CASSYSATNEKLFF. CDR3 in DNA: TGTGCCAGCAGTTATTCCGCAACTAATGAAAAACTGTTTTTT.

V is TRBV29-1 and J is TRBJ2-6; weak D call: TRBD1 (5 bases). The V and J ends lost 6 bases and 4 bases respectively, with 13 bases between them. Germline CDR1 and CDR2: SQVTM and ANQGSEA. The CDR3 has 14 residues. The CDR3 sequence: CSVRPGSGANVLTF. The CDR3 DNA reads TGCAGCGTCCGCCCAGGGTCCGGGGCCAACGTCCTGACTTTC.

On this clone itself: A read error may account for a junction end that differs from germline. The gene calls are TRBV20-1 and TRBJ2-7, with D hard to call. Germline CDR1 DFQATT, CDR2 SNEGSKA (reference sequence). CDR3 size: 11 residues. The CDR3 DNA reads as TGCAGTGCCAGAGATCCCGGTCGACAGTACTTC. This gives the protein CSARDPGRQYF.

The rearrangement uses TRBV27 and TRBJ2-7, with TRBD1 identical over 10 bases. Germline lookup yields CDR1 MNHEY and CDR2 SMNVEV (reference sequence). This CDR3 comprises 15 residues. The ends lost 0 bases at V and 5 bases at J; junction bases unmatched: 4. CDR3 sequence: CASSLSGQGIHEQYF. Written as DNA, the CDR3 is TGTGCCAGCAGTTTATCGGGACAGGGGATCCACGAGCAGTACTTC.

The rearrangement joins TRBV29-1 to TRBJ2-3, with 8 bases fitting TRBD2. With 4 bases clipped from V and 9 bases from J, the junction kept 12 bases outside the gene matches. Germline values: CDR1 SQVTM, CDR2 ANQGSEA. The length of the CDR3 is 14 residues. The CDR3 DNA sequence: TGCAGCGTTGGGCTGACTAGCGCCCTAGGGACGCAGTATTTT. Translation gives CSVGLTSALGTQYF.

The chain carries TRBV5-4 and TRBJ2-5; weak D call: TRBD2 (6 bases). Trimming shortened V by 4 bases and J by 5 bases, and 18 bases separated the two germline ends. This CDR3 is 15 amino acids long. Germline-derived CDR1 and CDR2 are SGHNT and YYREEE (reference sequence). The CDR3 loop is CASSPGTRPAETQYF. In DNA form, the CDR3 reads TGTGCCAGCAGCCCGGGGACTCGACCAGCGGAGACCCAGTACTTC.

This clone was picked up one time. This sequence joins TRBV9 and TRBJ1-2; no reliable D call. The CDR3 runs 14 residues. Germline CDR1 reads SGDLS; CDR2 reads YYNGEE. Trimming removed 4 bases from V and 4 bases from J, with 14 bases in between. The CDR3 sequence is CASSPAGSGYGYTF. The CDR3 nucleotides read TGTGCCAGCAGCCCCGCGGGGTCGGGCTATGGCTACACCTTC.

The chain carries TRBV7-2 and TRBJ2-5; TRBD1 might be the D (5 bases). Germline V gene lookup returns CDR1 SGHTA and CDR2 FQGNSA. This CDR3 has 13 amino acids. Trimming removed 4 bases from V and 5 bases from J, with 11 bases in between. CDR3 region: CASSSRAGETQYF. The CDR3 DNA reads TGTGCCAGCAGCTCCAGGGCCGGGGAGACCCAGTACTTC.

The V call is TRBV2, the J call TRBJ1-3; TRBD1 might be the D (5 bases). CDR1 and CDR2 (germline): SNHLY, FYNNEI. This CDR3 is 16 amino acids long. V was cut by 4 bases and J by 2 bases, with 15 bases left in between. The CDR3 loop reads CASSGGRIGTGNTIYF. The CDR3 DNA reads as TGTGCCAGCAGTGGGGGGAGGATAGGAACTGGAAACACCATATATTTT.

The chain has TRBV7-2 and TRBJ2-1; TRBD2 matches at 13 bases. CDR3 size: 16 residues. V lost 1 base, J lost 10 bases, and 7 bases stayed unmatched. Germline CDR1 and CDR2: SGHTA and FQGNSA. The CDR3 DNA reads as TGTGCCAGCAGCTTAGAGGGGACTAGCGGGATGGGAGAGCAGTTCTTC. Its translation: CASSLEGTSGMGEQFF. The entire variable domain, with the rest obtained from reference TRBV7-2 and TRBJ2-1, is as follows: GAGVSQSPSNKVTEKGKDVELRCDPISGHTALYWYRQSLGQGLEFLIYFQGNSAPDKSGLPSDRFSAERTGGSVSTLTIQRTQQEDSAVYLCASSLEGTSGMGEQFFGPGTRLTVL.

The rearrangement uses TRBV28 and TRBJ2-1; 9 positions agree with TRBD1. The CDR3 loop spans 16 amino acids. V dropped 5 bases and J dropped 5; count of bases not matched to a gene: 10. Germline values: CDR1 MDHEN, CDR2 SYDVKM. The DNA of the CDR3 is TGTGCCAGCAGTCGCCCGGTACAGGGGGCGAACAATGAGCAGTTCTTC. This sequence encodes CASSRPVQGANNEQFF.

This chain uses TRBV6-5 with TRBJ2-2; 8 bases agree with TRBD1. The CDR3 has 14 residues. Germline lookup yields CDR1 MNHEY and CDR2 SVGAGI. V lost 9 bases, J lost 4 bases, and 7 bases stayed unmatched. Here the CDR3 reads CASYDRGLTGELFF. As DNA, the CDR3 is TGTGCCAGTTACGACAGGGGTCTCACCGGGGAGCTGTTTTTT.

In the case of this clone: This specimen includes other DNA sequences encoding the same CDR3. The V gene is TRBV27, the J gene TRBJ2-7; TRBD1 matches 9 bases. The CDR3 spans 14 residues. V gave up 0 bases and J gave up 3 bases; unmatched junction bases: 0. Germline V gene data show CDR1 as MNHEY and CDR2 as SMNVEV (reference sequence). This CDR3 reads CASSLSDRGYEQYF. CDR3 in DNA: TGTGCCAGCAGTTTATCGGACAGGGGCTACGAGCAGTACTTC.

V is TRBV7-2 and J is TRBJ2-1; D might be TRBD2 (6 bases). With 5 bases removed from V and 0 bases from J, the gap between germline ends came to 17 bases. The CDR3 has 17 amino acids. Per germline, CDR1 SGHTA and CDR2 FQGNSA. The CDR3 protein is CASSLSRGGYSYNEQFF. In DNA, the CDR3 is TGTGCCAGCAGCCTCTCTAGGGGAGGCTACTCCTACAATGAGCAGTTCTTC.

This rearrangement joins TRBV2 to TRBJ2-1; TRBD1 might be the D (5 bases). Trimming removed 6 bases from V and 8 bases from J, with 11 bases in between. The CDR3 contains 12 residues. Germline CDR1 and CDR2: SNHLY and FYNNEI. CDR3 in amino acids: CASRRGGDEQFF. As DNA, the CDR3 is TGTGCCAGCAGAAGGGGCGGCGATGAGCAGTTCTTC.

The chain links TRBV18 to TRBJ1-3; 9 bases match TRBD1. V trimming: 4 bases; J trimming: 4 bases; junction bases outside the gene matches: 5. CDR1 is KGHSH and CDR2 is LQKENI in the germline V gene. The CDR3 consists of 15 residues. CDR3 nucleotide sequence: TGTGCCAGCTCACTACAGGGGGCGTCGGGAAACACCATATATTTT. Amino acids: CASSLQGASGNTIYF. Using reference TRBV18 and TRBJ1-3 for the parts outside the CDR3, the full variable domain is NAGVMQNPRHLVRRRGQEARLRCSPMKGHSHVYWYRQLPEEGLKFMVYLQKENIIDESGMPKERFSAEFPKEGPSILRIQQVVRGDSAAYFCASSLQGASGNTIYFGEGSWLTVV.

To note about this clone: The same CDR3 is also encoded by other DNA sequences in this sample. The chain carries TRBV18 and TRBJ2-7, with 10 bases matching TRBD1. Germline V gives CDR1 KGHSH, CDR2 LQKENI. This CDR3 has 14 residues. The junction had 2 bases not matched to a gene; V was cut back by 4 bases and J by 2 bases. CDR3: CASSLGQGAYEQYF. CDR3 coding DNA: TGTGCCAGCTCACTTGGACAGGGGGCCTACGAGCAGTACTTC.

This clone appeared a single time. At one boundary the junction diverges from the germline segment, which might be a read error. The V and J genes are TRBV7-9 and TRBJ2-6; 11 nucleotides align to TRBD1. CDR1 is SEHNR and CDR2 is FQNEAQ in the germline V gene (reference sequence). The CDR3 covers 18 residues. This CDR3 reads CSSSLTGTGGSGANVLTF. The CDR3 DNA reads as TGTTCCAGCAGCCTAACCGGGACAGGGGGTTCTGGGGCCAACGTCCTGACTTTC.

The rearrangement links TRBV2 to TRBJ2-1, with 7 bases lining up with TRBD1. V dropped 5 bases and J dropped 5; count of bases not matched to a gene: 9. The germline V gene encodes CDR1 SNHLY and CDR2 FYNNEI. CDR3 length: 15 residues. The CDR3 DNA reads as TGTGCCAGCAGTCGACTGGGACAGATAAACAATGAGCAGTTCTTC. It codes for CASSRLGQINNEQFF.